The 30 T cell receptor beta chains below all came from one sample that was sequenced in a study of blood T cell repertoires in COVID-19. TCRdb's copy holds only in-frame clones and misses some; the assay was immunoSEQ multiplex PCR. There are 390,000 or so clones in the sample; roughly 87% occur only once, and approximately 5.4% lies in the top ten. The specimen sequenced was PBMCs or T cells enriched from blood (not recorded which). Source of these receptors: a woman in her forties or fifties who had recovered from COVID-19.

The V gene is TRBV5-1, the J gene TRBJ2-3, with TRBD1 as a possible D gene (5 bases). The CDR3 is 15 amino acids. The germline gives CDR1 SGHRS, CDR2 YFSETQ. With 0 bases removed from V and 2 bases from J, the gap between germline ends came to 10 bases. CDR3 in amino acids: CASSLAGKDTDTQYF. CDR3 in DNA: TGCGCCAGCAGCTTGGCAGGGAAAGACACAGATACGCAGTATTTT.

V and J are TRBV23-1 and TRBJ2-1; a weak D match, TRBD1 (6 bases). TRBV23-1 is sorted into the ORF group, with uncertain function. CDR3 length equals 18 residues. The V and J ends lost 1 base and 3 bases respectively, with 19 bases between them. CDR3 amino acids: CASSQLGSGGLYYNEQFF. For the CDR3, the DNA is TGCGCCAGCAGTCAATTGGGCAGTGGGGGCCTGTACTACAATGAGCAGTTCTTC.

The V gene is TRBV5-5, the J gene TRBJ1-1; possible D gene TRBD1, 5 bases. The CDR3 runs to 12 residues. The V end lost 2 bases, the J end lost 4 bases, and 6 bases lay between the germline ends. Looked up from germline, CDR1 is SGHKS and CDR2 is YYEKEE (reference sequence). The CDR3 is CASSLRGTEAFF. CDR3 DNA: TGTGCCAGCAGCTTAAGGGGCACTGAAGCTTTCTTT.

V is TRBV29-1 and J is TRBJ1-5; a possible D gene is TRBD1 (5 bases). CDR3 length: 14 amino acids. Germline V gene sequence: CDR1 SQVTM, CDR2 ANQGSEA. The V end was cut by 4 bases, the J end by 2 bases, with 12 bases between. CDR3 coding DNA: TGCAGCGTTGCTAGGGGCCCCCGCAATCAGCCCCAGCATTTT. This codes for CSVARGPRNQPQHF.

The gene calls are TRBV6-6 and TRBJ2-7; TRBD2 matches 10 bases. Germline values: CDR1 MNHNY, CDR2 SVGAGI (reference sequence). V trimming: 8 bases; J trimming: 4 bases; junction bases outside the gene matches: 5. The CDR3 is 13 residues long. The CDR3 DNA follows: TGTGCCAGCCGGTTAGCGGGAGGTTACGAGCAGTACTTC. Translated, it gives CASRLAGGYEQYF.

The chain is built from TRBV25-1 and TRBJ1-5; D remains ambiguous. The CDR3 has 14 residues. CDR1 is MGHDK and CDR2 is SYGVNS in the germline V gene. With 1 base removed from V and 1 base from J, the gap between germline ends came to 5 bases. The CDR3 here is CASSESGSNQPQHF. As DNA, the CDR3 is TGTGCCAGCAGTGAATCAGGCAGCAATCAGCCCCAGCATTTT.

This sequence joins TRBV25-1 and TRBJ2-1; 9 nucleotides match TRBD1. Germline CDR1 reads MGHDK; CDR2 reads SYGVNS. This CDR3 spans 15 amino acids. J lost 10 bases, V lost 1 base, and 8 bases had no gene match. CDR3: CASSELGQGIREQFF. CDR3 DNA: TGTGCCAGCAGTGAATTGGGACAGGGTATACGGGAGCAGTTCTTC.

The chain has TRBV6-6 and TRBJ1-2, with 12 bases aligning to TRBD1. The trim removed 5 bases at V and 2 bases at J, leaving 15 bases unmatched. Germline V gene sequence: CDR1 MNHNY, CDR2 SVGAGI (reference sequence). The CDR3 totals 19 residues. The CDR3 region is CASSRRSLGQGASNYGYTF. CDR3 DNA: TGTGCCAGCAGTCGACGCAGTCTGGGACAGGGGGCTTCAAACTATGGCTACACCTTC.

The V gene is TRBV19, the J gene TRBJ1-5; D not certain. This CDR3 is built from 14 residues. CDR1 is LNHDA, CDR2 SQIVND, per germline (reference sequence). Trimming cost V 5 bases and J 3 bases, with 11 bases left between them. The CDR3 here is CASSLAGFNQPQHF. The CDR3 DNA reads TGTGCCAGTAGTTTGGCAGGTTTCAATCAGCCCCAGCATTTT. Together with reference TRBV19 and TRBJ1-5, the CDR3 gives the full variable domain: DGGITQSPKYLFRKEGQNVTLSCEQNLNHDAMYWYRQDPGQGLRLIYYSQIVNDFQKGDIAEGYSVSREKKESFPLTVTSAQKNPTAFYLCASSLAGFNQPQHFGDGTRLSIL.

The chain uses TRBV19 and TRBJ2-1; a weak D match, TRBD1 (6 bases). Germline V gives CDR1 LNHDA, CDR2 SQIVND (reference sequence). With 5 bases removed from V and 5 bases from J, the gap between germline ends came to 16 bases. The CDR3 contains 15 residues. CDR3 sequence reads: CASSPGHNRDNEQFF. The CDR3 nucleotides are TGTGCCAGTAGTCCGGGACACAACCGAGACAATGAGCAGTTCTTC.

The chain recombines TRBV7-2 with TRBJ2-6; TRBD2 matches 7 bases. V shed 9 bases, J shed 2 bases, and the junction held 10 bases outside the gene matches. Germline V CDR1 and CDR2: SGHTA, FQGNSA. The CDR3 has 16 residues. The chain's CDR3 is CASRLGGSTGANVLTF. The CDR3 DNA is TGTGCCAGTCGCCTGGGGGGGTCAACTGGGGCCAACGTCCTGACTTTC. The whole variable domain, filled in from reference TRBV7-2 and TRBJ2-6, reads GAGVSQSPSNKVTEKGKDVELRCDPISGHTALYWYRQSLGQGLEFLIYFQGNSAPDKSGLPSDRFSAERTGGSVSTLTIQRTQQEDSAVYLCASRLGGSTGANVLTFGAGSRLTVL.

The rearrangement links TRBV7-2 to TRBJ1-2, with 8 positions matching TRBD1. The CDR3 is 15 residues long. The V gene end was trimmed by 0 bases and the J gene end by 5 bases; junction bases not matched to a gene: 5. In germline, CDR1 is SGHTA, CDR2 FQGNSA. The chain's CDR3 is CASSLAAGGRYGYTF. Here the CDR3 DNA reads TGTGCCAGCAGCTTAGCGGCAGGGGGCAGGTATGGCTACACCTTC.

About this clone: This specimen includes other DNA sequences encoding the same CDR3. The chain has TRBV30 and TRBJ1-5; perhaps TRBD1 as D (5 bases). Looked up from germline, CDR1 is GTSNPN and CDR2 is SVGIG (reference sequence). With 3 bases removed from V and 5 bases from J, the gap between germline ends came to 11 bases. The CDR3 has 13 amino acids. CDR3 sequence: CAWSGGGDQPQHF. The CDR3 nucleotides read TGTGCCTGGAGCGGCGGGGGGGATCAGCCCCAGCATTTT.

Points on this clone: The sample carries other DNA sequences with the same CDR3. The chain carries TRBV19 and TRBJ1-2; D remains unclear. There are 13 residues in the CDR3. Germline CDR1 reads LNHDA; CDR2 reads SQIVND (reference sequence). V lost 3 bases, J lost 2 bases, and 7 bases lay in between. The CDR3 DNA reads TGTGCCAGTAGTATGGCCGTCAACTATGGCTACACCTTC. Translating it yields CASSMAVNYGYTF.

V is TRBV7-3 and J is TRBJ1-1; TRBD1 matches 10 bases. The CDR3 contains 15 residues. CDR1 is SGHTA and CDR2 is FQGTGA in the germline V gene. Trimming took 4 bases from V and 4 from J; bases not matched to a gene: 6. CDR3 region: CASSSRTGGSTEAFF. As DNA, the CDR3 is TGTGCCAGCAGCTCCCGGACAGGGGGGTCCACTGAAGCTTTCTTT.

The rearrangement uses TRBV5-6 and TRBJ2-3, with D unresolved. CDR1 and CDR2 from the germline V gene are SGHDT and YYEEEE. The CDR3 has 14 amino acids. V shed 4 bases and J shed 2 bases, with 11 bases lying between them. Here the CDR3 reads CASSPSISTDTQYF. The CDR3 coding sequence is TGTGCCAGCAGCCCTTCTATATCCACAGATACGCAGTATTTT.

This chain connects TRBV5-1 to TRBJ1-3; TRBD1 is a possible D gene (5 bases). The length of the CDR3 is 14 residues. CDR1 SGHRS and CDR2 YFSETQ come from the germline V gene. V dropped 4 bases and J dropped 2 bases, with 10 bases sitting between them. The CDR3 DNA sequence: TGCGCCAGCAGCGACTCGGGGGCTGGAAACACCATATATTTT. It is translated as CASSDSGAGNTIYF.

This chain uses TRBV5-4 with TRBJ2-3; no definite D call. The CDR3 runs 16 residues. V shed 0 bases and J shed 1 base, with 12 bases lying between them. Germline assignment: CDR1 SGHNT and CDR2 YYREEE (reference sequence). CDR3 DNA sequence: TGTGCCAGCAGCTTGGCGGCAGGATTTCGCACAGATACGCAGTATTTT. Translating gives CASSLAAGFRTDTQYF.

The chain recombines TRBV14 with TRBJ2-2; 13 bases agree with TRBD2. The germline V gene encodes CDR1 SGHDN and CDR2 FVKESK. With 4 bases clipped from V and 5 bases from J, the junction kept 4 bases outside the gene matches. The CDR3 has 16 residues. CDR3 DNA sequence: TGTGCCAGCAGCCTCCGGACTAGCGGGAGAACCGGGGAGCTGTTTTTT. Its protein is CASSLRTSGRTGELFF.

This clone occurred once. The chain uses TRBV6-5 and TRBJ1-1; D is perhaps TRBD1 (6 bases). From germline, CDR1 is MNHEY and CDR2 SVGAGI. This CDR3 has 14 amino acids. Trimming left V 6 bases short and J 1 base short, with 12 bases between. The CDR3 here is CASSQTGTNTEAFF. CDR3 coding DNA: TGTGCCAGCAGCCAGACAGGAACGAACACTGAAGCTTTCTTT.

V is TRBV19 and J is TRBJ2-7; the D is unclear. CDR1 and CDR2 (germline): LNHDA, SQIVND (reference sequence). The length of the CDR3 is 13 residues. V gave up 6 bases and J gave up 3 bases, with 12 bases separating them. The DNA for the CDR3 is TGTGCCAGTAGCATCGATCACAGCTACGAGCAGTACTTC. Its translation: CASSIDHSYEQYF.

The genes are TRBV12-3 or TRBV12-4 and TRBJ2-1; D gene uncertain. The CDR3 sequence is 11 residues long. Trimming removed 4 bases from V and 4 bases from J, with 2 bases in between. The CDR3, as DNA: TGTGCCAGCAGTTCGTACAATGAGCAGTTCTTC. Translated: CASSSYNEQFF.

V usage is TRBV7-9 and J usage is TRBJ2-1, with 8 bases fitting TRBD1. V gave up 6 bases and J gave up 10 bases; unmatched junction bases: 5. CDR3 size: 12 residues. The germline V gene encodes CDR1 SEHNR and CDR2 FQNEAQ (reference sequence). CDR3 nucleotides: TGTGCCAGCAGGTGGACAGGGTGGGAGCAGTTCTTC. It encodes CASRWTGWEQFF.

The V and J genes are TRBV4-1 and TRBJ1-2; 8 positions agree with TRBD1. The CDR3 consists of 16 residues. Germline-derived CDR1 and CDR2 are MGHRA and YSYEKL. Losses at the gene ends were 2 bases for V and 3 bases for J; bases not matched to a gene: 8. The CDR3 reads CASSQPTGAVDYGYTF. The CDR3 DNA follows: TGCGCCAGCAGCCAACCGACAGGGGCTGTGGACTATGGCTACACCTTC.

Concerning this clone itself: A junction boundary mismatches the germline segment, possibly from a read error. The V and J genes are TRBV7-8 and TRBJ2-1; D may be TRBD2 (5 bases). The germline CDR1 and CDR2 sequences are SGHVS and FQNEAQ. The CDR3 totals 13 residues. CDR3 protein: CASSLGPTREQFF. The CDR3, as DNA: TGTGCCAGCAGTTTAGGACCAACTAGGGAGCAGTTCTTC.

DNA of the CDR3: TGTGCCAGCAGCCGACAAAATTCACCCCTCCACTTT. Residues: CASSRQNSPLHF. This rearrangement joins TRBV7-9 to TRBJ1-6; D unclear. The germline V and J ends were trimmed by 5 bases and 7 bases, with 6 bases remaining between them. Germline values: CDR1 SEHNR, CDR2 FQNEAQ (reference sequence). CDR3 length equals 12 residues.

To note about this clone: The sample holds other DNA sequences that translate to the same CDR3. The V and J genes are TRBV19 and TRBJ1-5; maybe TRBD1 (5 bases). The ends were cut back, 5 bases at V and 4 bases at J, with 12 bases in the middle. Germline V lookup: CDR1 LNHDA, CDR2 SQIVND (reference sequence). The CDR3 sequence is 14 residues long. The DNA for the CDR3 is TGTGCCAGTAGTTCGGGCGGGGGGAATCAGCCCCAGCATTTT. It yields the protein CASSSGGGNQPQHF.

The rearrangement links TRBV7-9 to TRBJ1-2; possibly TRBD1 for D (6 bases). The CDR3 is made up of 16 amino acids. Germline CDR1 is SEHNR and CDR2 is FQNEAQ (reference sequence). Trimming cost V 5 bases and J 5 bases, with 21 bases left between them. In DNA, the CDR3 is TGTGCCAGCAGCCTCGCAGTGGGGGCGGCTGGTTATGGCTACACCTTC. Residues: CASSLAVGAAGYGYTF.

The chain carries TRBV30 and TRBJ2-7; no clear D gene. V dropped 0 bases and J dropped 0 bases, with 9 bases sitting between them. From germline, CDR1 is GTSNPN and CDR2 SVGIG (reference sequence). The CDR3 totals 14 residues. CDR3 loop: CAWSVVRSSYEQYF. The CDR3 nucleotides are TGTGCCTGGAGTGTGGTTCGCAGCTCCTACGAGCAGTACTTC.

V gene TRBV27 combines with J gene TRBJ1-6; a possible D gene is TRBD1 (5 bases). Germline values: CDR1 MNHEY, CDR2 SMNVEV (reference sequence). The CDR3 consists of 13 residues. Trimming removed 3 bases at V and 9 bases at J, with 9 bases between. Here the CDR3 reads CASSLGGSSPLHF. DNA of the CDR3: TGTGCCAGCAGTTTGGGGGGGAGTTCACCCCTCCACTTT.